This TCR beta chain came from a study of lymphopenia after photon versus proton radiotherapy. Study-wide findings and caveats: Photon-treated patients lost naive T cells and TCR diversity; proton-treated stayed stable. In patients who died, overall survival fell as post-nadir TCR diversity dropped more. Better survival with proton therapy was suggested as possible, not demonstrated. Oligoclonal CD8+ Temra expansion after nadir drove photon patients' diversity drop.

The CDR3 runs to 12 residues. Trimming stripped 1 base from V and 5 bases from J, with 4 bases between. Germline V CDR1 and CDR2: LNHDA, SQIVND (reference sequence). Clones were read by immunoSEQ multiplex PCR, and TCRdb kept only the in-frame ones, dropping some. The data contain about 40,000 clones, more than 70% of them seen just once; the ten biggest clones take up 10%. This clone came up once. What it binds is not known. The sample in question was peripheral blood, obtained from a patient treated with proton-based radiotherapy. The chain joins TRBV19 to TRBJ2-3; D unresolved. The clonotype was recovered from a woman in her 70s with pancreatic cancer. Some clones in this sample may be carry-over from other donors' samples. The CDR3 bases are TGTGCCAGTAGTATAGGTCGAGATACGCAGTATTTT. It codes for CASSIGRDTQYF.